This passage covers 23 T cell receptor beta chains from one sample sequenced in a study of cytomegalovirus exposure and HLA in healthy donors. It was with 60 Vbeta and 13 Jbeta primers that the PCR ran. Sequencing used immunoSEQ multiplex PCR; TCRdb keeps in-frame clones, though not all of them. The table has over 150,000 clones, 82% seen once. The sequenced sample was PBMCs. The receptors shown here come from a girl under 18 in good health and CMV-seropositive.

CDR3 nucleotides: TGCGCCAGCGGCCGGGATACCTACGAGCAGTACTTC. It yields the protein CASGRDTYEQYF. V usage is TRBV5-1 and J usage is TRBJ2-7, with D possibly matching TRBD2 (5 bases). Trimming left V 7 bases short and J 2 bases short, with 10 bases between. This CDR3 has 12 residues. Per germline, CDR1 SGHRS and CDR2 YFSETQ.

This clone has more than one count but fewer than ten. The genes are TRBV2 and TRBJ2-5, with D hard to call. Trimming took 4 bases from V and 6 from J, leaving 9 bases between them. CDR3 length equals 12 residues. The germline CDR1 and CDR2 sequences are SNHLY and FYNNEI. CDR3 amino acids: CASSVLEKTQYF. CDR3 in DNA: TGTGCCAGCAGTGTCCTAGAAAAGACCCAGTACTTC.

The chain combines TRBV4-3 with TRBJ2-2; 8 positions match TRBD2. The CDR3 runs to 16 residues. From germline, CDR1 is LGHNA and CDR2 YSLEER. The V and J ends lost 4 bases and 4 bases, in that order; junction bases with no gene match: 8. CDR3 nucleotides: TGCGCCAGCAGCCTTAACGGGGGGGCCGGCACCGGGGAGCTGTTTTTT. Protein product: CASSLNGGAGTGELFF.

The chain uses TRBV5-6 and TRBJ1-2, with TRBD1 matching 9 bases. CDR3 length: 15 amino acids. CDR1 is SGHDT, CDR2 YYEEEE, per germline. V lost 3 bases and J lost 1; bases outside the gene matches: 4. Here the CDR3 DNA reads TGTGCCAGCAGCTCCTGGGACAGGGATAACTATGGCTACACCTTC. Protein product: CASSSWDRDNYGYTF.

In its sample, this clone was seen once. The rearrangement links TRBV5-4 to TRBJ2-2; the D gene is possibly TRBD2 (5 bases). The CDR3 is 12 residues long. The germline V gene encodes CDR1 SGHNT and CDR2 YYREEE (reference sequence). The V gene lost 7 bases and the J gene lost 5 bases, with 9 bases spanning the gap. The CDR3 DNA follows: TGTGCCAGCTTCGGGGTGACCGGGGAGCTGTTTTTT. Translation gives CASFGVTGELFF.

This clone was seen only a few times. The rearrangement links TRBV2 to TRBJ1-4; D gene ambiguous. CDR1 SNHLY and CDR2 FYNNEI come from the germline V gene. This CDR3 has 16 residues. V lost 4 bases and J lost 5, with 17 bases in between. CDR3: CASSGAGGPMNEKLFF. DNA of the CDR3: TGTGCCAGCAGTGGAGCGGGAGGGCCCATGAATGAAAAACTGTTTTTT.

The J gene is TRBJ1-3, the V gene TRBV12-5; 7 nucleotides align to TRBD1. The CDR3 has 15 residues. Per the germline V gene, CDR1 is LGHNT and CDR2 is FRNRAP. The V gene end was trimmed by 10 bases and the J gene end by 0 bases; junction bases not matched to a gene: 9. This CDR3 is CATPPGTVSGNTIYF. CDR3 bases: TGTGCTACCCCACCCGGGACAGTCTCTGGAAACACCATATATTTT.

V is TRBV6-5 and J is TRBJ1-2; 9 bases map to TRBD1. CDR1 is MNHEY and CDR2 is SVGAGI in the germline V gene. There are 14 residues in the CDR3. V was clipped by 4 bases and J by 6 bases; unmatched bases: 6. DNA of the CDR3: TGTGCCAGCAGTTCAACAGGGGGCGTGAATGGCTACACCTTC. Encoded protein: CASSSTGGVNGYTF.

The chain recombines TRBV27 with TRBJ1-1; TRBD1 might be the D (6 bases). This CDR3 has 13 amino acids. From germline, CDR1 is MNHEY and CDR2 SMNVEV (reference sequence). V was pared by 2 bases and J by 8 bases, with 12 bases between. The CDR3 protein is CASSLGRGWEAFF. CDR3 bases: TGTGCCAGCAGTTTAGGTAGGGGGTGGGAAGCTTTCTTT.

This rearrangement joins TRBV29-1 to TRBJ2-1; tentatively, D is TRBD2 (5 bases). Germline CDR1 is SQVTM and CDR2 is ANQGSEA. The CDR3 length is 11 residues. Trimming left V 5 bases short and J 9 bases short, with 11 bases between. This CDR3 is CSVRPGSEQFF. The CDR3 nucleotides read TGCAGCGTTCGTCCGGGGAGTGAGCAGTTCTTC.

The chain employs TRBV5-1 and TRBJ2-5; TRBD1 aligns across 7 bases. Germline CDR1 SGHRS, CDR2 YFSETQ. After removal of 2 bases from V and 4 bases from J, the junction contained 8 bases not matched to a gene. This CDR3 region has 15 residues. The CDR3 protein is CASSFVETGRETQYF. The CDR3 DNA reads TGCGCCAGCAGCTTTGTTGAGACAGGGCGAGAGACCCAGTACTTC.

The chain combines TRBV4-2 with TRBJ1-5; 8 positions agree with TRBD1. The CDR3 is 15 residues long. CDR1 LGHNA and CDR2 YNFKEQ come from the germline V gene. The V gene end was trimmed by 2 bases and the J gene end by 1 base; junction bases not matched to a gene: 1. The CDR3 loop reads CASSQRQGSNQPQHF. The CDR3 nucleotides are TGTGCCAGCAGCCAAAGACAGGGGAGCAATCAGCCCCAGCATTTT.

The CDR3, as DNA: TGTGCCAGCAGCAAGGACAGGAACAATCAGCCCCAGCATTTT. Its translation is CASSKDRNNQPQHF. The chain combines TRBV21-1 with TRBJ1-5; TRBD1 is taken as the D call from the table, unchecked against the DNA. TRBV21-1 is a known pseudogene. This CDR3 is 14 amino acids long.

The chain carries TRBV27 and TRBJ1-2; no definite D call. Trimming removed 5 bases from V and 4 bases from J, with 17 bases in between. The CDR3 is 15 amino acids. Germline values: CDR1 MNHEY, CDR2 SMNVEV (reference sequence). The CDR3 nucleotides read TGTGCCAGCAGTCCCCTGGAACAGACCCTCTATGGCTACACCTTC. Encoded protein: CASSPLEQTLYGYTF.

In its sample, this clone was seen once. The chain uses TRBV29-1 and TRBJ2-7; 11 positions agree with TRBD1. Losses at the gene ends were 4 bases for V and 2 bases for J; bases not matched to a gene: 7. There are 15 residues in the CDR3. CDR1 is SQVTM and CDR2 is ANQGSEA in the germline V gene. The CDR3 loop reads CSVASPGQGAYEQYF. The DNA of the CDR3 is TGCAGCGTTGCTTCACCGGGACAGGGGGCCTACGAGCAGTACTTC.

CDR3 sequence (DNA): TGTGCCAGCAGTGAAGGGACTTACTCTAAGTTCTTC. It encodes CASSEGTYSKFF. The gene calls are TRBV2 and TRBJ2-1; D is perhaps TRBD2 (5 bases). Germline V gives CDR1 SNHLY, CDR2 FYNNEI. Trimming stripped 1 base from V and 14 bases from J, with 12 bases between. This CDR3 has 12 amino acids.

The chain employs TRBV2 and TRBJ1-5; the D gene is possibly TRBD1 (5 bases). V was trimmed by 0 bases and J by 0 bases, leaving 12 bases between them. CDR1 and CDR2 from the germline V gene are SNHLY and FYNNEI. CDR3 length: 17 residues. CDR3 in amino acids: CASSEADGHYSNQPQHF. The CDR3 DNA follows: TGTGCCAGCAGTGAAGCTGACGGACATTATAGCAATCAGCCCCAGCATTTT.

The chain links TRBV10-2 to TRBJ1-2; the match to TRBD1 covers 8 bases. Germline trimming cut 4 bases from V and 4 bases from J; bases unmatched to any gene: 8. The CDR3 covers 15 residues. Germline lookup yields CDR1 WSHSY and CDR2 SAAADI. The CDR3 protein is CASSVSPGGGYGYTF. DNA of the CDR3: TGCGCCAGCAGTGTCTCACCAGGGGGCGGCTATGGCTACACCTTC.

The chain links TRBV9 to TRBJ2-5, with a tentative D call TRBD2 (6 bases). Trimming shortened V by 4 bases and J by 2 bases, and 21 bases separated the two germline ends. CDR1 is SGDLS and CDR2 is YYNGEE in the germline V gene. CDR3 length: 17 residues. CDR3 sequence: CASSTGRISGLQETQYF. The CDR3 DNA is TGTGCCAGCAGCACTGGACGGATCAGCGGACTACAAGAGACCCAGTACTTC.

This clone turned up a few times. The J gene is TRBJ2-7, the V gene TRBV29-1; possibly TRBD1 for D (6 bases). The CDR3 runs to 14 residues. Germline V gene data show CDR1 as SQVTM and CDR2 as ANQGSEA. V was shortened by 1 base and J by 5 bases, with 15 bases between the two germline ends. The CDR3 DNA follows: TGCAGCGTTGAAGCAAGAGGCAGGGGAGACGAGCAGTACTTC. Protein product: CSVEARGRGDEQYF.

The J gene is TRBJ2-7, the V gene TRBV9, with D possibly matching TRBD2 (6 bases). The germline V gene has CDR1 SGDLS and CDR2 YYNGEE. CDR3 length: 15 amino acids. Trimming removed 0 bases from V and 0 bases from J, with 10 bases in between. CDR3 sequence: CASSVGDSGSYEQYF. The CDR3 DNA is TGTGCCAGCAGCGTAGGGGATAGCGGCTCCTACGAGCAGTACTTC.

The chain recombines TRBV27 with TRBJ2-5, with 8 bases that match TRBD2. The germline gives CDR1 MNHEY, CDR2 SMNVEV (reference sequence). This CDR3 region has 17 residues. Germline trimming cut 2 bases from V and 2 bases from J; bases unmatched to any gene: 10. CDR3: CASSLRSWQRGQETQYF. DNA for the CDR3: TGTGCCAGCAGTTTAAGGTCATGGCAGCGGGGGCAAGAGACCCAGTACTTC.

The chain couples TRBV6-5 to TRBJ1-5; D is perhaps TRBD1 (6 bases). Germline V lookup: CDR1 MNHEY, CDR2 SVGAGI. This CDR3 contains 12 residues. The V end was cut by 6 bases, the J end by 14 bases, with 17 bases between. For the CDR3, the DNA is TGTGCCAGCAGACGCAGACAGGTCCAGAAGCATTTT. It encodes CASRRRQVQKHF.